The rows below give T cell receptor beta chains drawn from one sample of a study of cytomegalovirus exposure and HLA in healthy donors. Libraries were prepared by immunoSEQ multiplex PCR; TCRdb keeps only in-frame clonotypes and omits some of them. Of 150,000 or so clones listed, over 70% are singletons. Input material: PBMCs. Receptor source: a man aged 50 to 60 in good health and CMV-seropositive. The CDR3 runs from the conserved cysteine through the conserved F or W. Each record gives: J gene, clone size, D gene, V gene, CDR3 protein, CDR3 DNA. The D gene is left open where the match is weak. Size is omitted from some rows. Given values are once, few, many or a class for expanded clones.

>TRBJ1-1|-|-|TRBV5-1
CASSSQDSSTEAFF
TGCGCCAGCAGCTCACAGGATAGTAGCACTGAAGCTTTCTTT
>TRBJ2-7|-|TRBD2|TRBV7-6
CASSVSGLSAYEQYF
TGTGCCAGCAGCGTATCGGGACTATCGGCCTACGAGCAGTACTTC
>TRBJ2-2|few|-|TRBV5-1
CASSQWNTGELFF
TGCGCCAGCAGCCAATGGAACACCGGGGAGCTGTTTTTT
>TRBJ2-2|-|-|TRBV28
CASTPLTGELFF
TGTGCCAGCACCCCGTTGACCGGGGAGCTGTTTTTT
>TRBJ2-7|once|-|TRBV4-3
CASSPSFGNGEQYF
TGCGCCAGCAGCCCGAGTTTCGGGAATGGAGAGCAGTACTTC
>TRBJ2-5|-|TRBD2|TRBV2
CASSLGGEQTQYF
TGTGCCAGCTCTCTTGGGGGGGAACAGACCCAGTACTTC
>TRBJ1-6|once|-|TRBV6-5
CASRLQVSYNSPLHF
TGTGCCAGCAGACTACAGGTTTCCTATAATTCACCCCTCCACTTT
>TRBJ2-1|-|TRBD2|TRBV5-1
CASSLGTSVNEQFF
TGCGCCAGCAGCTTAGGGACTAGCGTCAATGAGCAGTTCTTC
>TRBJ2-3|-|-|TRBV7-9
CATGGGTDTQYF
TGTGCCACGGGGGGCGGCACAGATACGCAGTATTTT
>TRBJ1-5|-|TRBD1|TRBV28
CASSLPPGTGNQPQHF
TGTGCCAGCAGTTTACCGCCAGGGACAGGGAATCAGCCCCAGCATTTT
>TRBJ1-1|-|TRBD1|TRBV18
CASARTRAGGNTEAFF
TGTGCCAGCGCCCGAACCAGGGCAGGGGGGAACACTGAAGCTTTCTTT
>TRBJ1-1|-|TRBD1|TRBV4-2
CASSQARTGGMTEAFF
TGTGCCAGCAGCCAAGCGCGGACAGGGGGGATGACTGAAGCTTTCTTT
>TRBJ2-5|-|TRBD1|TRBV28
CASSLSTGPETQYF
TGTGCCAGCAGTTTATCGACAGGGCCAGAGACCCAGTACTTC
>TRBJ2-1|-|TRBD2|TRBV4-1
CASSQFPGGPREQFF
TGCGCCAGCAGCCAATTCCCGGGGGGGCCCAGAGAGCAGTTCTTC
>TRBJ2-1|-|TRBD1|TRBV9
CASNGQGINEQFF
TGTGCCAGCAACGGACAGGGCATCAATGAGCAGTTCTTC
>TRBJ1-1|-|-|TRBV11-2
CASSLQGMITEAFF
TGTGCCAGCAGCTTACAGGGGATGATCACTGAAGCTTTCTTT
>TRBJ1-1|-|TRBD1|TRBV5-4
CASSSDRGQETEAFF
TGTGCCAGCAGCTCCGACAGGGGCCAGGAGACTGAAGCTTTCTTT
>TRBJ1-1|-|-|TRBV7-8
CASSSRTRRGKNTEAFF
TGTGCCAGCAGCTCCCGAACGCGACGGGGGAAGAACACTGAAGCTTTCTTT
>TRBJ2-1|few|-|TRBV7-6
CASSTQSYNEQFF
TGTGCCAGCAGCACACAATCATACAATGAGCAGTTCTTC
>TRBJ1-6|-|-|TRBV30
CAWSFWGGRSPLHF
TGTGCCTGGAGTTTTTGGGGGGGTCGATCACCCCTCCACTTT
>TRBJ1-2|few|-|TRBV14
CASSQDPANYGYTF
TGTGCCAGCAGCCAAGACCCAGCTAACTATGGCTACACCTTC
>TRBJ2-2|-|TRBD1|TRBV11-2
CASSSGQEVGELFF
TGTGCCAGCAGCTCCGGACAGGAGGTCGGGGAGCTGTTTTTT
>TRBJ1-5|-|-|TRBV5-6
CASSPGGKRSQPQHF
TGTGCCAGCAGCCCCGGCGGGAAACGCAGTCAGCCCCAGCATTTT
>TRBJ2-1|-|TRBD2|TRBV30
CAWSLIGLAGDNEQFF
TGTGCCTGGAGTCTAATAGGACTAGCGGGAGACAATGAGCAGTTCTTC
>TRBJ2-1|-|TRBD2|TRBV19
CASSGRAGGPIGEQFF
TGTGCCAGTAGTGGTAGAGCGGGAGGCCCCATCGGGGAGCAGTTCTTC
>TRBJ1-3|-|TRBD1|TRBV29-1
CSVGTGGSGNTIYF
TGCAGCGTCGGAACAGGGGGTTCTGGAAACACCATATATTTT
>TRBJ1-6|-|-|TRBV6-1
CALAGEGSPLHF
TGTGCCCTGGCAGGGGAAGGTTCACCCCTCCACTTT
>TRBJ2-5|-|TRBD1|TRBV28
CASSNPGTAGQETQYF
TGTGCCAGCAGTAACCCCGGGACAGCCGGTCAAGAGACCCAGTACTTC
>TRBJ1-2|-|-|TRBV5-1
CASSPGGDYGYTF
TGCGCCAGCAGCCCGGGAGGGGACTATGGCTACACCTTC
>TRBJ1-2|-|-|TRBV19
CASSRTENYGYTF
TGTGCCAGTAGTAGGACAGAAAACTATGGCTACACCTTC
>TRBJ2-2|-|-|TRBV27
CASSASWNTGELFF
TGTGCCAGCTCCGCGAGTTGGAACACCGGGGAGCTGTTTTTT
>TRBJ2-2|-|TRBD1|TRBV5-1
CASSLDRGSAGELFF
TGCGCCAGCAGCTTGGACAGGGGCAGCGCCGGGGAGCTGTTTTTT
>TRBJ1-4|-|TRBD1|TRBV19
CASSIVGTGNEKLFF
TGTGCCAGTAGTATAGTCGGGACAGGGAACGAAAAACTGTTTTTT
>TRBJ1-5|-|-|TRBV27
CASSLGAEGNQPQHF
TGTGCCAGCAGTTTAGGGGCGGAGGGGAATCAGCCCCAGCATTTT
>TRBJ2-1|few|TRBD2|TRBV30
CAWSVFGGNEQFF
TGTGCCTGGAGTGTATTCGGGGGGAATGAGCAGTTCTTC